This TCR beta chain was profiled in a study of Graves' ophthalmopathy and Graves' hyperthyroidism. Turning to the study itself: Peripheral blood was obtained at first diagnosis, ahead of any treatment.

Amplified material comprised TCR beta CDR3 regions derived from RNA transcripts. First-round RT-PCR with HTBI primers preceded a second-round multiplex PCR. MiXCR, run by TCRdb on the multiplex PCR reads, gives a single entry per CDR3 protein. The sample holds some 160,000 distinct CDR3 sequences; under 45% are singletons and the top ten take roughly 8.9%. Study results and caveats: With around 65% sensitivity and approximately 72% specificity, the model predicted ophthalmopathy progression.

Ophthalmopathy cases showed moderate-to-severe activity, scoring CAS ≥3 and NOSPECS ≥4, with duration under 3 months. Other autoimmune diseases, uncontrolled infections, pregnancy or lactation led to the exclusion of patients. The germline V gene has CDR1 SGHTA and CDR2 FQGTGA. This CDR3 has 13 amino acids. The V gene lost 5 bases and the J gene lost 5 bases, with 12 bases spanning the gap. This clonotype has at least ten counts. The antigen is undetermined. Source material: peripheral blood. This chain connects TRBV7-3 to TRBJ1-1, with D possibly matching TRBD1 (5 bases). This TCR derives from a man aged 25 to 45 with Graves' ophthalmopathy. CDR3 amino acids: CASSPDQGTEAFF. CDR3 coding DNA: TGTGCCAGCAGCCCAGATCAGGGAACTGAAGCTTTCTTT.